This T cell receptor (beta chain) is from a study of OX40 agonist ivuxolimab in advanced cancers. Looking at the study overall: Patients received intravenous ivuxolimab every 2 weeks at 0.01 to 10 mg/kg. Cohort: 80% to 85% men, mean age 60, aged about 20 to 85.

The CDR3 contains 18 residues. V lost 4 bases and J lost 0; bases outside the gene matches: 11. Germline V gene sequence: CDR1 LNHDA, CDR2 SQIVND (reference sequence). Sampling times: baseline, cycle 4 day 1, cycle 7 day 1. Repertoires were generated with immunoSEQ multiplex PCR, while TCRdb's copy carries only in-frame clones and drops some. The table has more than 65,000 clones, approximately 79% seen once; the top ten hold about 2.4%. This sample comprised CD4+ or CD8+ T cells sorted from blood, obtained in a trial of the OX40 agonist ivuxolimab. The receptor comes from an adult with an advanced solid tumor such as melanoma, head and neck, liver or kidney cancer. V gene TRBV19 combines with J gene TRBJ1-1, with 10 bases identical to TRBD1. CDR3 residues: CASSTDRGRTTVNTEAFF. In DNA form, the CDR3 reads TGTGCCAGTAGTACCGACAGGGGGCGCACCACCGTGAACACTGAAGCTTTCTTT.